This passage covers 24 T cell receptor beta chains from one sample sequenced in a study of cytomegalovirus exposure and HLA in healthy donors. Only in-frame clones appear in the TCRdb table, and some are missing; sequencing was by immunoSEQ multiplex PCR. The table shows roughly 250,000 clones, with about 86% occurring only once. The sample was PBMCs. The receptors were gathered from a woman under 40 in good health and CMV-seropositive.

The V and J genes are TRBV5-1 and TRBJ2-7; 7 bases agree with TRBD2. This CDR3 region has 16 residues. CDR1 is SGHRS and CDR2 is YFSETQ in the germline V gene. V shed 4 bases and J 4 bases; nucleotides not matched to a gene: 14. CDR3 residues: CASSPEAGGGYYEQYF. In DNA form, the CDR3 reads TGCGCCAGCAGCCCTGAAGCTGGGGGGGGATATTACGAGCAGTACTTC.

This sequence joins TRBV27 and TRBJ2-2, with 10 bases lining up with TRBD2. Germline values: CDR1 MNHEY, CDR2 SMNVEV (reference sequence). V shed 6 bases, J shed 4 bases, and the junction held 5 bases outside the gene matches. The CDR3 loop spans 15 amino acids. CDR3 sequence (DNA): TGTGCCAGCAGCAGCGGGAGGGCCGCCACCGGGGAGCTGTTTTTT. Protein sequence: CASSSGRAATGELFF.

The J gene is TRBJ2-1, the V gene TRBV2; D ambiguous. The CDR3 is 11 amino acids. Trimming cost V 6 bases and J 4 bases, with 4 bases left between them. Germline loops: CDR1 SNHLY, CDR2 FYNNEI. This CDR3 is CASSYYNEQFF. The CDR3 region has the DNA TGTGCCAGCAGCTATTACAATGAGCAGTTCTTC.

Written as DNA, the CDR3 is TGCGCCAGCAGCGCCAACGCCGGGTCCATGAGCGAGCAGTACTTC. The encoded protein is CASSANAGSMSEQYF. V and J are TRBV5-1 and TRBJ2-7, with D unresolved. The CDR3 extends over 15 amino acids. Trimming cost V 4 bases and J 6 bases, with 20 bases left between them. From germline, CDR1 is SGHRS and CDR2 YFSETQ. Together with reference TRBV5-1 and TRBJ2-7, the CDR3 gives the full variable domain: KAGVTQTPRYLIKTRGQQVTLSCSPISGHRSVSWYQQTPGQGLQFLFEYFSETQRNKGNFPGRFSGRQFSNSRSEMNVSTLELGDSALYLCASSANAGSMSEQYFGPGTRLTVT.

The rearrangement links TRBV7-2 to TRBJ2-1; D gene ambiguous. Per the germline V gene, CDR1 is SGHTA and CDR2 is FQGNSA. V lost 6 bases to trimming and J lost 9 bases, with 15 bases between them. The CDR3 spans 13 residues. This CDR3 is CASSPYPTGEQFF. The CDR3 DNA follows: TGTGCCAGCAGTCCATACCCTACCGGTGAGCAGTTCTTC.

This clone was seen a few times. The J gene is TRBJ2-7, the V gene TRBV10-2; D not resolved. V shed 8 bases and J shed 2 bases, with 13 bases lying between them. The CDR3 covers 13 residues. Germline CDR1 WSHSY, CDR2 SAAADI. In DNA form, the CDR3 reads TGCGCCAGCGGTTTGGAGAAGACCTACGAGCAGTACTTC. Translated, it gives CASGLEKTYEQYF.

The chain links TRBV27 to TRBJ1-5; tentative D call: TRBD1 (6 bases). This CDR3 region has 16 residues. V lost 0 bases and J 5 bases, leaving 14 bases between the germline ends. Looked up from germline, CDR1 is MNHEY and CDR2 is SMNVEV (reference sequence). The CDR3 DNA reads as TGTGCCAGCAGTTTATCATCGACGACAGGATATCAGCCCCAGCATTTT. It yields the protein CASSLSSTTGYQPQHF.

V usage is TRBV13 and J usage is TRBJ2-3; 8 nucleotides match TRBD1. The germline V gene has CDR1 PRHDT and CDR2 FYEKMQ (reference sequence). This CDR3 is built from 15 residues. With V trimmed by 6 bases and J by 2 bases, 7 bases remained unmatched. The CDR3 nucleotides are TGTGCCAGCAGGACAGGGGCCGCTAACACAGATACGCAGTATTTT. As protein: CASRTGAANTDTQYF.

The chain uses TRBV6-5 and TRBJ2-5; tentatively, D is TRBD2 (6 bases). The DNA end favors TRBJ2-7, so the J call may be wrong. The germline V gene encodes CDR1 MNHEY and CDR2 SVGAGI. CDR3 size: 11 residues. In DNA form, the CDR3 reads TGTGCCAGCAGTTGGGGGGACGAGCAGTACTTC. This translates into CASSWGDEQYF.

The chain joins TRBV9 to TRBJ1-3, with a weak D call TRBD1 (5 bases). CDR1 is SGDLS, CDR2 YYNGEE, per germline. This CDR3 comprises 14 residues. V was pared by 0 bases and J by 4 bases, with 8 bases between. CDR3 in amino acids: CASSVGGDGNTIYF. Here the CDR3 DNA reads TGTGCCAGCAGCGTAGGGGGGGACGGAAACACCATATATTTT.

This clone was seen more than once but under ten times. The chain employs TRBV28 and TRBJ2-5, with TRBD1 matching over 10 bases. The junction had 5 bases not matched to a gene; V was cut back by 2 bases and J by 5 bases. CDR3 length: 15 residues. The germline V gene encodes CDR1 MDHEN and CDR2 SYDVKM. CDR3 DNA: TGTGCCAGCAGTTTAGGGACAGGGGCTCGCGAGACCCAGTACTTC. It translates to CASSLGTGARETQYF. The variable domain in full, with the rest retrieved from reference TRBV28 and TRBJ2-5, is DVKVTQSSRYLVKRTGEKVFLECVQDMDHENMFWYRQDPGLGLRLIYFSYDVKMKEKGDIPEGYSVSREKKERFSLILESASTNQTSMYLCASSLGTGARETQYFGPGTRLLVL.

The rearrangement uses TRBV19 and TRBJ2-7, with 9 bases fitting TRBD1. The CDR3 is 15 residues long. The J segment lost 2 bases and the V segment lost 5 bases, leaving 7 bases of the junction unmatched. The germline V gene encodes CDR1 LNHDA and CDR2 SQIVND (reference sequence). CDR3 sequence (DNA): TGTGCCAGTAGTCTCGGGACAGGGTCCCCCTACGAGCAGTACTTC. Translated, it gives CASSLGTGSPYEQYF.

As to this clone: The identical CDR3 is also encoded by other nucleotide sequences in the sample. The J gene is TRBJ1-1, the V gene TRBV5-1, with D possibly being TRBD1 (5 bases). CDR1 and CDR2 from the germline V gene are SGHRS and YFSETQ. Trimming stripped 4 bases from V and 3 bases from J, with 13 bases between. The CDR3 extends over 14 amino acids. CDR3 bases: TGCGCCAGCAGCACGGGCCAGGGTGACACTGAAGCTTTCTTT. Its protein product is CASSTGQGDTEAFF.

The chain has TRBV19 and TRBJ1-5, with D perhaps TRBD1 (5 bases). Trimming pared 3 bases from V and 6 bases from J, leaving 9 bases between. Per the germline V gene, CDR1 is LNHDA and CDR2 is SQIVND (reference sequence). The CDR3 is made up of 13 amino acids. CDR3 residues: CASSIGGVQPQHF. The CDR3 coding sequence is TGTGCCAGTAGTATTGGGGGGGTTCAGCCCCAGCATTTT.

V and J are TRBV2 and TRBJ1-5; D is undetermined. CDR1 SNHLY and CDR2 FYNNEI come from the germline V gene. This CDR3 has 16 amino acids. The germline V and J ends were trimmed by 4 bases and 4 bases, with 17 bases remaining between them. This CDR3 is CASSGLRGWKNQPQHF. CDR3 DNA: TGTGCCAGCAGTGGGCTTCGGGGATGGAAAAATCAGCCCCAGCATTTT. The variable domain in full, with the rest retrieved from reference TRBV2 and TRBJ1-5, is EPEVTQTPSHQVTQMGQEVILRCVPISNHLYFYWYRQILGQKVEFLVSFYNNEISEKSEIFDDQFSVERPDGSNFTLKIRSTKLEDSAMYFCASSGLRGWKNQPQHFGDGTRLSIL.

This chain's CDR3 is CASSLIGNDEQYF. In nucleotides, the CDR3 is TGTGCCAGCAGCTTAATCGGTAACGACGAGCAGTACTTC. The chain employs TRBV11-3 and TRBJ2-7; D is uncertain. The length of the CDR3 is 13 residues. CDR1 is SGHNT, CDR2 YENEEA, per germline. The V gene lost 2 bases and the J gene lost 5 bases, with 10 bases spanning the gap.

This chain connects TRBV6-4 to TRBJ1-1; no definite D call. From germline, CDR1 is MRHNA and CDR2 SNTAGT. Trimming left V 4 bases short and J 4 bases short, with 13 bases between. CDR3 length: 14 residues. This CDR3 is CASSVLAGGTEAFF. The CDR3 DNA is TGTGCCAGCAGTGTCCTGGCGGGTGGCACTGAAGCTTTCTTT.

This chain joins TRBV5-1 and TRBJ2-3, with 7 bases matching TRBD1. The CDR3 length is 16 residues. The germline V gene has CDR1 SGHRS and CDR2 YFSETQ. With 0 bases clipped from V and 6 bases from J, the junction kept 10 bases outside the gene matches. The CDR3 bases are TGCGCCAGCAGCTTGGGTGATCAAACAGGGGCCGATACGCAGTATTTT. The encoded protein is CASSLGDQTGADTQYF.

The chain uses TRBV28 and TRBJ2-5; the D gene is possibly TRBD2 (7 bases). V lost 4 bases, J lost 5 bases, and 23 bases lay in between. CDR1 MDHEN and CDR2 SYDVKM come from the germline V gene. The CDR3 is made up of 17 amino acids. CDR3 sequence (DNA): TGTGCCAGCAGTTGGGGATTACAGGGAGGGGGAGTCGAGACCCAGTACTTC. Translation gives CASSWGLQGGGVETQYF.

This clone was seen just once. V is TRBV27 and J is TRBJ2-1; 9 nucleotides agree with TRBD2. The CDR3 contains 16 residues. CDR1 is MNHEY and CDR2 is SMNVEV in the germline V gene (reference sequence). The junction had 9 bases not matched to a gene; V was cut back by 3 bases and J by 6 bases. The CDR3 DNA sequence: TGTGCCAGCAGTTTCTCTAGCGGGGAGAACCCCAATGAGCAGTTCTTC. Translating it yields CASSFSSGENPNEQFF.

DNA of the CDR3: TGTGCCAGTAGTATGGTGGTATCAGACGAGCAGTACTTC. It encodes CASSMVVSDEQYF. The rearrangement links TRBV19 to TRBJ2-7, with D hard to call. V lost 3 bases to trimming and J lost 5 bases, with 11 bases between them. The germline V gene has CDR1 LNHDA and CDR2 SQIVND (reference sequence). The CDR3 is made up of 13 amino acids.

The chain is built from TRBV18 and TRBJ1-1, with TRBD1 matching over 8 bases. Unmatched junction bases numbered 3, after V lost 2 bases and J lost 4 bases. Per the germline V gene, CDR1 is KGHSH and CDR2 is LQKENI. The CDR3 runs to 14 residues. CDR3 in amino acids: CASSPWTGTTEAFF. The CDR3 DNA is TGTGCCAGCTCACCATGGACAGGGACCACTGAAGCTTTCTTT.

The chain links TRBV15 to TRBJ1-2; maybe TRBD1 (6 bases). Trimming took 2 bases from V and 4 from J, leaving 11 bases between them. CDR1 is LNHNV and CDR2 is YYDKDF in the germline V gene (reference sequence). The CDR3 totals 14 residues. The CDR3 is CATSRTGRGYGYTF. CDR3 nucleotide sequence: TGTGCCACCAGCAGAACGGGCAGGGGCTATGGCTACACCTTC.

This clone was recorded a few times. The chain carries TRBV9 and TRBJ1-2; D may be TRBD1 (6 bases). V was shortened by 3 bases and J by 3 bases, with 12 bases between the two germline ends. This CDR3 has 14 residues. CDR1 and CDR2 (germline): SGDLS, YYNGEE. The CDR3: CASSETGRDYGYTF. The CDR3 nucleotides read TGTGCCAGCAGCGAGACAGGTAGAGACTATGGCTACACCTTC.